The clone carrying this TCR beta chain has just a few counts. Antigen: not known. TCRdb used MiXCR to reprocess the 5' RACE reads, holding one entry per CDR3 protein. Among 270,000 or so distinct CDR3 sequences, around 17% were seen once, and the ten largest hold around 21%. V lost 5 bases to trimming and J lost 3 bases, with 19 bases between them. Per the germline V gene, CDR1 is SEHNR and CDR2 is FQNEAQ (reference sequence). The CDR3 has 16 amino acids. This specimen belongs to a study of T-cell memory formation after mild COVID-19. Notes on the study in general: Specificity for SARS-CoV-2 was not confirmed among the second-wave clones peaking on day 37.

The V gene is TRBV7-9, the J gene TRBJ2-5; a possible D gene is TRBD2 (5 bases). The receptor was isolated from a man younger than 35 who had mild COVID-19 (a few samples of this study predate the infection). Cell type and time point are not known. What was sequenced was PBMCs or a T cell subset sorted from them (not recorded which). The CDR3 DNA is TGTGCCAGCAGCGTTTTTCGGACCTACGGGGAAGAGACCCAGTACTTC. Translated: CASSVFRTYGEETQYF.